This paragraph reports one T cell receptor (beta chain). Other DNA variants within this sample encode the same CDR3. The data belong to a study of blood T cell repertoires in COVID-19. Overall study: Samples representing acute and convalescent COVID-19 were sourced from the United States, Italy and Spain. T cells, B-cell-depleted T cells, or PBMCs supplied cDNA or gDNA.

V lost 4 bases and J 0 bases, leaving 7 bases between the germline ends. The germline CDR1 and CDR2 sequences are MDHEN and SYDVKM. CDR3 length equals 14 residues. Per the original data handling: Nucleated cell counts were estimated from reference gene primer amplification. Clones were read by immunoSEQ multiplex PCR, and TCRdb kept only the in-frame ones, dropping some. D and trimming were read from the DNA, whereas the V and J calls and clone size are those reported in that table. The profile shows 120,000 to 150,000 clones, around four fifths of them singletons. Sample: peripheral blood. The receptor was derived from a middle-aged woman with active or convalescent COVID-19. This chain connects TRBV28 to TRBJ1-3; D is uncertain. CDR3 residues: CASSSPSSGNTIYF. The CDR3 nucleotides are TGTGCCAGCAGTTCACCGAGCTCTGGAAACACCATATATTTT.